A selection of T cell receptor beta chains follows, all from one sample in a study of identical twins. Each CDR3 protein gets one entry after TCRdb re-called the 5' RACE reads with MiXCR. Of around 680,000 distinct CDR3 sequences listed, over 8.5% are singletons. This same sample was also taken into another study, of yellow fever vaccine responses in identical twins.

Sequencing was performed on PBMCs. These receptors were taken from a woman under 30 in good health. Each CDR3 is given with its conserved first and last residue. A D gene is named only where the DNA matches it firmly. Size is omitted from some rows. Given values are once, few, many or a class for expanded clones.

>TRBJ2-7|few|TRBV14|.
CASSRDPFIYEQYF
TGTGCCAGCAGCCGCGACCCCTTTATATACGAGCAGTACTTC
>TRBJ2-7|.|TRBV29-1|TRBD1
CSVEVYSRTGGGSVTYEQYF
TGCAGCGTTGAAGTTTACTCCAGGACAGGGGGTGGGAGTGTTACCTACGAGCAGTACTTC
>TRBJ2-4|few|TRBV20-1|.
CSARSPGQGQNIQYF
TGCAGTGCTAGAAGTCCGGGTCAGGGGCAAAACATTCAGTACTTC
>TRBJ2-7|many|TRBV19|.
CASRSWQGASYEQYF
TGTGCCAGTAGAAGTTGGCAGGGAGCCTCCTACGAGCAGTACTTC
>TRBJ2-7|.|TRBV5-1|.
CASSLGPRSSYEQYF
TGCGCCAGCAGCTTGGGTCCGAGAAGCTCCTACGAGCAGTACTTC
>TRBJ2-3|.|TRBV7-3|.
CASSAWGEADTQYF
TGTGCCAGCAGCGCGTGGGGGGAGGCAGATACGCAGTATTTT
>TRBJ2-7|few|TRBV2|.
CASQGAGHQSEQYF
TGTGCCAGCCAGGGTGCGGGACACCAATCCGAGCAGTACTTC
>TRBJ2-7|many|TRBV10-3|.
CAISVTGSSSYEQYF
TGTGCCATCAGTGTAACCGGGTCCTCCTCCTACGAGCAGTACTTC
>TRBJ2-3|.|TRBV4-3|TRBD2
CASSQDTSGSFLTDTQYF
TGCGCCAGCAGCCAAGATACTAGCGGGAGTTTTCTCACAGATACGCAGTATTTT
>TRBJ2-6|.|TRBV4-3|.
CASSQDPRVLGANVLTF
TGCGCCAGCAGCCAAGATCCCAGGGTTCTTGGGGCCAACGTCCTGACTTTC
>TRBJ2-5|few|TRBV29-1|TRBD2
CSDRTSGGWGTQYF
TGCAGCGACCGGACTAGCGGGGGCTGGGGGACCCAGTACTTC
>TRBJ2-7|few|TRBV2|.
CASDTVSYEQYF
TGTGCCAGCGACACTGTCTCCTACGAGCAGTACTTC
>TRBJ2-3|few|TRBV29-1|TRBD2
CSVQLRLAVTDTQYF
TGCAGCGTTCAACTTAGACTAGCGGTTACAGATACGCAGTATTTT
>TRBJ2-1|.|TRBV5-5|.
CAIGFRVPWEQFF
TGTGCCATCGGCTTTAGGGTCCCCTGGGAGCAGTTCTTC
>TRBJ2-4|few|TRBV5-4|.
CASSLAKGINIQYF
TGTGCCAGCAGCTTGGCAAAGGGGATAAACATTCAGTACTTC
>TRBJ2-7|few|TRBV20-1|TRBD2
CSARGGGNRYGEQYF
TGCAGTGCTAGAGGGGGGGGTAACCGGTATGGCGAGCAGTACTTC
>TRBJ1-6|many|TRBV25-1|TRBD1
CASSPTGGDSPLHF
TGTGCCAGCAGCCCCACAGGGGGGGATTCACCCCTCCACTTT
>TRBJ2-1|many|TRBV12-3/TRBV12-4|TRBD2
CASSRSGLAGEEQFF
TGTGCCAGCAGCCGGTCGGGACTAGCGGGGGAGGAGCAGTTCTTC
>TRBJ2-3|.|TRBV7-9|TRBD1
CASSSLTGAGDTQYF
TGTGCCAGCAGCTCTCTGACAGGGGCTGGAGATACGCAGTATTTT
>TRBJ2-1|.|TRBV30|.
CAWSVRPGRSIDEQFF
TGTGCCTGGAGTGTACGTCCAGGGCGGTCTATCGATGAGCAGTTCTTC
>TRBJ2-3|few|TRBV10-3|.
CAISVSGSTDTQYF
TGTGCCATCAGTGTGAGCGGGAGCACAGATACGCAGTATTTT
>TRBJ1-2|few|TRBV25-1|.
CASKQNNYGYTF
TGTGCCAGCAAACAGAATAACTATGGCTACACCTTC
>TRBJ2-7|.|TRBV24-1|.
CATSDAQGYEQYF
TGTGCCACCAGTGACGCACAGGGTTACGAGCAGTACTTC
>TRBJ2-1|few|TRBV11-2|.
CASSLIIVGNEQFF
TGTGCCAGCAGCCTGATTATAGTGGGCAATGAGCAGTTCTTC
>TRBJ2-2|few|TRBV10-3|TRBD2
CAISDETSDTGELFF
TGTGCCATCAGTGACGAGACTAGCGACACCGGGGAGCTGTTTTTT
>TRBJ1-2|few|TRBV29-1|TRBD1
CSVPLAGGYGYTF
TGCAGCGTCCCCTTGGCAGGGGGCTATGGCTACACCTTC
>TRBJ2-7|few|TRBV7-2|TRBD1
CASSLSGQTNLYEQYF
TGTGCCAGCAGCTTATCGGGACAGACGAACCTCTACGAGCAGTACTTC
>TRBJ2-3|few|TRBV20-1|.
CSARERTDTQYF
TGCAGTGCGAGGGAACGCACAGATACGCAGTATTTT
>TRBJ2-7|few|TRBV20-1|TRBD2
CSANAGVGGYEQYF
TGCAGTGCTAACGCGGGAGTGGGGGGCTACGAGCAGTACTTC
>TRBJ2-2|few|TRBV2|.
CASSEGRVGTGELFF
TGTGCCAGCAGTGAAGGCAGGGTCGGCACCGGGGAGCTGTTTTTT
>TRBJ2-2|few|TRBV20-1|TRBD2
CSAPTSGIVGELFF
TGCAGTGCCCCCACTAGCGGTATTGTCGGGGAGCTGTTTTTT